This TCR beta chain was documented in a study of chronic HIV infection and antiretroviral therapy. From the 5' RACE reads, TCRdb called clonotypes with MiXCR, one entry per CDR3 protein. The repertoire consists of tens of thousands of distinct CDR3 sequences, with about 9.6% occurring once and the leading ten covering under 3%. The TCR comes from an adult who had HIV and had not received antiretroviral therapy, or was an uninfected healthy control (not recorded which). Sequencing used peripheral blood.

The CDR3 protein is CAIRSTGTSGPRSYNEQFF. The CDR3 DNA reads as TGTGCCATTAGGTCAACCGGGACTAGCGGCCCGCGCTCCTACAATGAGCAGTTCTTC. V and J are TRBV11-2 and TRBJ2-1; 11 bases map to TRBD2. V lost 10 bases and J lost 0; bases outside the gene matches: 17. The V gene's germline CDR1 is SGHAT and CDR2 FQNNGV. The length of the CDR3 is 19 residues.